This T cell receptor beta chain was profiled in a study of early T cells in non-severe SARS-CoV-2 infection. TCRdb reprocessed the 5' RACE reads with MiXCR, giving one entry per CDR3 protein. This table holds about 64,000 distinct CDR3 sequences, around 12% found once. CDR3 length: 12 residues. V was pared by 9 bases and J by 3 bases, with 10 bases between. Germline V CDR1 and CDR2: LNHDA, SQIVND (reference sequence). The chain is built from TRBV19 and TRBJ2-3; possibly TRBD1 or TRBD2 for D (5 bases each). This material consisted of whole blood, taken at baseline. The receptor's source is an adult who was a healthcare worker with PCR-confirmed SARS-CoV-2 infection or an uninfected control (not recorded which). The CDR3: CASGTKTDTQYF. The CDR3 coding sequence is TGTGCCAGCGGGACGAAAACAGATACGCAGTATTTT.